This TCR beta chain was observed in a study of shared clonotypes between healthy human individuals. Study-wide results and caveats: With few donors, the genetic and exposure-history diversity represented was limited.

CD8 cells classed as naive were CD45RO-negative and positively selected for CCR7, excluding terminally differentiated effector memory CD45RA+ cells. Using immunoSEQ multiplex PCR, the repertoire was profiled, and TCRdb retains in-frame clones only, with some absent. Here the sample spans some 2 million clones, about 95% being singletons. The germline V gene has CDR1 SGDLS and CDR2 YYNGEE. Trimming pared 0 bases from V and 2 bases from J, leaving 5 bases between. This CDR3 is built from 13 residues. Comments on this clone: Its antigen is not known. Other DNA variants within this sample encode the same CDR3.

Sequences were obtained from naive CD8+ T cells sorted from blood. The rearrangement uses TRBV9 and TRBJ1-2; D is uncertain. This receptor was obtained from a man between 18 and 29 years old in good health. This CDR3 reads CASSVVGNYGYTF. The CDR3 nucleotides are TGTGCCAGCAGCGTAGTAGGGAACTATGGCTACACCTTC.